This TCR beta chain was sequenced for a study of blood T cell repertoires in COVID-19. Only in-frame clones appear in the TCRdb table, and some are missing; sequencing was by immunoSEQ multiplex PCR. The sample shows about 170,000 clones, roughly four fifths of them seen only once. The V end lost 0 bases, the J end lost 8 bases, and 11 bases lay between the germline ends. Germline V gene lookup returns CDR1 MNHEY and CDR2 SMNVEV (reference sequence). The CDR3 spans 14 residues. This sequence joins TRBV27 and TRBJ2-1; no clear D. Material for sequencing was peripheral blood. The TCR comes from a woman older than 75 with acute or convalescent COVID-19. The CDR3 region has the DNA TGTGCCAGCAGTTTATCAGACTCCAGCTATGAGCAGTTCTTC. Its protein product is CASSLSDSSYEQFF.